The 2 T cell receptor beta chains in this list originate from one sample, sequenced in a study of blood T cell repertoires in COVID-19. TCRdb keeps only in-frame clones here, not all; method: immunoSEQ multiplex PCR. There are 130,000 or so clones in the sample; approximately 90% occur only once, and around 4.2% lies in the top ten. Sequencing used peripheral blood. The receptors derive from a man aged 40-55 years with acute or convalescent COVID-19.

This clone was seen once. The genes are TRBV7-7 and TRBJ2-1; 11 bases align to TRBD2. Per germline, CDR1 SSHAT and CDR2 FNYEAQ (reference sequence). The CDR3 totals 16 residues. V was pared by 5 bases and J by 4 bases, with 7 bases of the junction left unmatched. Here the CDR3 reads CASSPTGTSGYNEQFF. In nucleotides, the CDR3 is TGTGCCAGCAGCCCGACAGGGACTAGCGGATACAATGAGCAGTTCTTC. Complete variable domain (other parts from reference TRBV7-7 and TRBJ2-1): GAGVSQSPRYKVTKRGQDVTLRCDPISSHATLYWYQQALGQGPEFLTYFNYEAQPDKSGLPSDRFSAERPEGSISTLTIQRTEQRDSAMYRCASSPTGTSGYNEQFFGPGTRLTVL.

The CDR3 DNA is TGTGCCAGCAGCCGAGCTAGCGGGGGGGGCTACAATGAGCAGTTCTTC. It encodes CASSRASGGGYNEQFF. V gene TRBV4-2 combines with J gene TRBJ2-1, with TRBD2 identical over 12 bases. The germline CDR1 and CDR2 sequences are LGHNA and YNFKEQ. The CDR3 totals 16 residues. Trimming at V came to 4 bases and at J to 3 bases, leaving 4 bases not matched to a gene.